This T cell receptor (beta chain) appears in the sequencing data of a study of blood T cell repertoires in COVID-19. Germline CDR1 SGDLS, CDR2 YYNGEE. The CDR3 contains 17 residues. V gave up 1 base and J gave up 4 bases, with 17 bases separating them. The authors' processing: By means of reference gene primer amplification, nucleated cell counts were estimated. Clones were sequenced by immunoSEQ multiplex PCR, and TCRdb holds only the in-frame ones, with some missing. From that table come the V and J calls and clone size; the DNA was used to work out D and trimming. This sample has 200,000 to 250,000 clones, with around 84% found just once.

The clonotype comes from a man aged 30-40 years with active or convalescent COVID-19. The chain combines TRBV9 with TRBJ2-2; tentative D call: TRBD1 (6 bases). Sample: peripheral blood. Here the CDR3 reads CASSVPRGQRSTGELFF. The DNA of the CDR3 is TGTGCCAGCAGCGTACCTAGGGGACAACGAAGCACCGGGGAGCTGTTTTTT.